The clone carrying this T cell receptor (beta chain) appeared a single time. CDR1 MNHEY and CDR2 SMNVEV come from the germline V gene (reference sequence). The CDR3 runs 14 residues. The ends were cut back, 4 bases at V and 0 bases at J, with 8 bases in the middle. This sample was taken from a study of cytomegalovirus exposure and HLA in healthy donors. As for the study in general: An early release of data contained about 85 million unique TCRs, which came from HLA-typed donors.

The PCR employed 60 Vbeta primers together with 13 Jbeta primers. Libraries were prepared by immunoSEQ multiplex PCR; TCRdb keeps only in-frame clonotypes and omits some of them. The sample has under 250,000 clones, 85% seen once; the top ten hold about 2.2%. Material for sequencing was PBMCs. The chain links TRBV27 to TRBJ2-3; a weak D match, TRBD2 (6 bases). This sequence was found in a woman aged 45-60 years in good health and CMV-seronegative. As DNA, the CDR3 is TGTGCCAGCAGTTCCAGCGGGAGCACAGATACGCAGTATTTT. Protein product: CASSSSGSTDTQYF.